This TCR beta chain originates from a study of T cell repertoires in cytomegalovirus infection. Overall study: HLA-C-restricted CMV epitopes, recently identified, and well-studied HLA-B-restricted ones were used by the study. Indications of both CMV infection and matching HLA type were provided by public TCR beta signatures. Findings of the study overall: People with CMV and the relevant HLA were identified by cumulative public TCR beta family frequency.

This clonotype was detected a few times. What it recognizes is unknown. From the reads, TCRdb called clonotypes with MiXCR, one entry per CDR3 protein. The top ten hold 48% of the sample, which has about 570,000 distinct CDR3 sequences, 40% seen once. This sequence was found in a human donor in good health (CMV status not recorded). Some clones in this sample may be carry-over from other donors' samples. The sequenced sample was cultured PBMCs, obtained from culture after CMV antigen stimulation.

The CDR3 DNA sequence: TGTGCCAGCAGCTTGCCAACGCCGGGCCCTGGAAACACCATATATTTT. Translation gives CASSLPTPGPGNTIYF. The chain recombines TRBV7-6 with TRBJ1-3; D remains ambiguous. V lost 3 bases and J 2 bases, leaving 14 bases between the germline ends. Germline CDR1 and CDR2: SGHVS and FNYEAQ. The CDR3 has 16 amino acids.